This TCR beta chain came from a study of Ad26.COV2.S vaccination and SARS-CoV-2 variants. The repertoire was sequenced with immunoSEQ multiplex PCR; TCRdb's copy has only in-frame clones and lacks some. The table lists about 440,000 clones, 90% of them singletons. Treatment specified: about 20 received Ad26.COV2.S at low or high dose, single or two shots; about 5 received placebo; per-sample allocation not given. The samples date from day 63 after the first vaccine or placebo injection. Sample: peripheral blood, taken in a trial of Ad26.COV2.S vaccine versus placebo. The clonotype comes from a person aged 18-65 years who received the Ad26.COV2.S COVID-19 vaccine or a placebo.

The DNA of the CDR3 is TGTGCCAGCAGTGAATGGGCAGGGGGATGGACCGGGGAGCTGTTTTTT. It codes for CASSEWAGGWTGELFF. V usage is TRBV6-1 and J usage is TRBJ2-2; TRBD1 agrees at 7 bases. Germline V gives CDR1 MNHNS, CDR2 SASEGT. This CDR3 contains 16 residues. Trimming took 2 bases from V and 5 from J; bases not matched to a gene: 8.